This T cell receptor beta chain was recovered during a study of human T cells and chemical hapten exposure. This clonotype was seen more than once but under ten times. The authors' total RNA extraction used unfractionated whole blood. In the library, unique molecular identifiers were attached to individual cDNA molecules. MiXCR was run by TCRdb on the reads, yielding one entry per CDR3 protein. The sample lists 95,000 to 150,000 distinct CDR3 sequences; 8% to 9.5% were seen once. Looked up from germline, CDR1 is LNHDA and CDR2 is SQIVND (reference sequence). The CDR3 loop spans 15 amino acids. V lost 5 bases and J lost 2; bases outside the gene matches: 9.

The clonotype originates from a human donor in good health. Some clones in this sample may be carry-over from other donors' samples. Specimen: whole blood. This chain links TRBV19 with TRBJ2-7, with 7 bases matching TRBD1. The DNA for the CDR3 is TGTGCCAGTAGTCCGGAGGACAGGCCGGCCTACGAGCAGTACTTC. Protein: CASSPEDRPAYEQYF.